A single T cell receptor (beta chain) is shown here with its context. This entry belongs to a study of blood T cell repertoires in COVID-19. Across the whole study: Sites across the United States, Italy and Spain contributed samples from acute and convalescent COVID-19. From T cells, B-cell-depleted T cells, or PBMCs came the material, which was cDNA or gDNA.

In the authors' workflow: Amplifying reference gene primers gave estimates of nucleated cell counts. Assay: immunoSEQ multiplex PCR; the TCRdb copy retains only in-frame clones and omits some. The D gene and trimming were derived from the DNA, and the V and J assignments and clone size from that table. The repertoire holds about 210,000 clones, with around 83% as singletons. The length of the CDR3 is 17 residues. Germline-derived CDR1 and CDR2 are LGHDT and YNNKEL (reference sequence). The trim removed 4 bases at V and 4 bases at J, leaving 9 bases unmatched. The chain is built from TRBV3-1 (or the pseudogene TRBV3-2) and TRBJ2-3, with 12 bases aligning to TRBD2. The sequence came from a woman aged 50 to 60 with acute or convalescent COVID-19. The sample consisted of peripheral blood. CDR3: CASSPRTSGTFADTQYF. CDR3 DNA: TGTGCCAGCAGCCCTAGGACTAGCGGGACCTTTGCAGATACGCAGTATTTT.